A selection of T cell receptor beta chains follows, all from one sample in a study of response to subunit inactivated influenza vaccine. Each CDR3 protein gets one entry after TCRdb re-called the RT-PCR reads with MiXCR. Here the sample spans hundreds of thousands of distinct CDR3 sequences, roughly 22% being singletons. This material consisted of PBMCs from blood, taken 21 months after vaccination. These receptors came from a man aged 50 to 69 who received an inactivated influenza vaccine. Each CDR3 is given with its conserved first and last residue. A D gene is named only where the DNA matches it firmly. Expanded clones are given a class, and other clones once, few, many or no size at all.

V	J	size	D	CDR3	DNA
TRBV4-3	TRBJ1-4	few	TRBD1	CASSQGAAGTGDEKLFF	TGCGCCAGCAGCCAAGGTGCTGCCGGGACAGGGGATGAAAAACTGTTTTTT
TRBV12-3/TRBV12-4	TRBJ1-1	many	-	CASSLEPRGTEAFF	TGTGCCAGCAGTCTCGAGCCGCGGGGCACTGAAGCTTTCTTT
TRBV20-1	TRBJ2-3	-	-	CSAREAGTQYF	TGCAGTGCTAGAGAGGCGGGTACGCAGTATTTT
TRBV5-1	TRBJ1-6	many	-	CASSLAGFVAPLHF	TGCGCCAGCAGCTTGGCCGGGTTTGTTGCACCCCTCCACTTT
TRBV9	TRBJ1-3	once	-	CASTLSGSSGNTIYF	TGTGCCAGCACCCTATCCGGCAGCTCTGGAAACACCATATATTTT
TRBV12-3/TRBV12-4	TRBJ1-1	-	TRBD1	CASSTGALNTEAFF	TGTGCCAGCTCGACAGGGGCCCTGAACACTGAAGCTTTCTTT
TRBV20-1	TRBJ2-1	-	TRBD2	CSARVPSGNYNEQFF	TGCAGTGCTAGAGTCCCTAGCGGGAACTACAATGAGCAGTTCTTC
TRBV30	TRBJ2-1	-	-	CAWSPGVPYNEQFF	TGTGCCTGGAGTCCGGGAGTTCCCTACAATGAGCAGTTCTTC
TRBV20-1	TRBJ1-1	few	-	CSARGEVNTEAFF	TGCAGTGCTAGAGGAGAAGTGAACACTGAAGCTTTCTTT
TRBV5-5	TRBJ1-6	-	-	CASSRQAEVYNSPLHF	TGTGCCAGCAGCAGACAGGCGGAGGTCTATAATTCACCCCTCCACTTT
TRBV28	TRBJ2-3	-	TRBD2	CASSFAAGVGTDTQYF	TGTGCCAGCAGTTTTGCTGCGGGAGTGGGGACAGATACGCAGTATTTT
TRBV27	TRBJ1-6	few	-	CASSPRVPSYNSPLHF	TGTGCCAGCAGCCCCAGGGTACCCTCCTATAATTCACCCCTCCACTTT
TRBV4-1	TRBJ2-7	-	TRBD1	CASSQTQITGGSEQYF	TGCGCCAGCAGCCAGACTCAGATCACAGGGGGGAGCGAGCAGTACTTC
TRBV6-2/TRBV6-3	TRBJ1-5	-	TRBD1	CASRLDRGRLQHF	TGTGCCAGCAGGTTGGACAGGGGACGGCTCCAGCATTTT
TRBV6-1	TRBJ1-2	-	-	CASSEGGINYGYTF	TGTGCCAGCAGTGAAGGAGGGATTAACTATGGCTACACCTTC
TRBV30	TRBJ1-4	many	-	CAWTRGGNEKLFF	TGTGCCTGGACCAGGGGCGGGAATGAAAAACTGTTTTTT
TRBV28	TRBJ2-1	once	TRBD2	CASSAGGGTYNEQFF	TGTGCCAGCAGTGCGGGAGGTGGGACCTACAATGAGCAGTTCTTC
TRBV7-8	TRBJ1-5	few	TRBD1	CASSRWDRGDQPQHF	TGTGCCAGCAGCCGTTGGGACAGGGGGGATCAGCCCCAGCATTTT
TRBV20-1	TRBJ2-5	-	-	CSAGRGRGWYF	TGCAGTGCTGGAAGGGGCCGTGGTTGGTACTTC
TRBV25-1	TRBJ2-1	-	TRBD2	CASSENTGTSEFF	TGTGCCAGCAGTGAGAACACCGGGACTAGCGAGTTCTTC
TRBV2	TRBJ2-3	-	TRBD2	CASSTIASGVEKDTQYF	TGTGCCAGCAGTACCATCGCTAGCGGGGTCGAGAAAGATACGCAGTATTTT
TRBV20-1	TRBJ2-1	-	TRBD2	CSASPSGAYNEQFF	TGCAGTGCTAGCCCTAGCGGGGCTTACAATGAGCAGTTCTTC
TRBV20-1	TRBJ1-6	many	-	CSAQWASPGAVHF	TGCAGTGCTCAATGGGCAAGCCCTGGAGCGGTCCACTTT
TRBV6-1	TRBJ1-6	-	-	CASRTGAGYNSPLHF	TGTGCCAGCCGGACGGGTGCGGGGTATAATTCACCCCTCCACTTT
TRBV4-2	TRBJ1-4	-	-	CASSQVTGANEKLFF	TGTGCCAGCAGCCAAGTTACAGGCGCGAATGAAAAACTGTTTTTT
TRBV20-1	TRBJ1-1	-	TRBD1	CSVVPGTVIMNTEAFF	TGCAGTGTAGTCCCCGGGACAGTGATCATGAACACTGAAGCTTTCTTT
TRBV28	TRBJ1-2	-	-	CASSFWEAGYTF	TGTGCCAGCAGTTTCTGGGAGGCCGGCTACACCTTC
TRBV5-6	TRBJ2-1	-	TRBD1	CASRWGQGTNEQFF	TGTGCCAGCAGATGGGGACAGGGGACCAATGAGCAGTTCTTC
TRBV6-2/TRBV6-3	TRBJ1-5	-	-	CASRTGTSGGYSNQPQHF	TGTGCCAGCAGAACCGGGACATCCGGGGGCTATAGCAATCAGCCCCAGCATTTT
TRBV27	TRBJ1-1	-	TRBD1	CASSQGDRSNTAAFF	TGTGCCAGCAGTCAGGGGGACAGGTCGAACACTGCAGCTTTCTTT
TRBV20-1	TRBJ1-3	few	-	CSAGGRAGNTIYF	TGCAGTGCTGGAGGGAGGGCTGGAAACACCATATATTTT
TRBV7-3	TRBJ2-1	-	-	CASSFTGTDNNEQFF	TGTGCCAGCAGCTTCACCGGGACTGACAACAATGAGCAGTTCTTC
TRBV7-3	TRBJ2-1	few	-	CASSLLASLGNEQFF	TGTGCCAGCAGCTTATTGGCTTCGTTGGGAAATGAGCAGTTCTTC
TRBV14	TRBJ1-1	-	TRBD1	CASSRRTGGTEAFF	TGTGCCAGCAGCCGTCGTACAGGGGGTACTGAAGCTTTCTTT
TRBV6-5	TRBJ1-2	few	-	CASSYGQDYDGYTF	TGTGCCAGCAGTTACGGGCAGGATTACGATGGCTACACCTTC
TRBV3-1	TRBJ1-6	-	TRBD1	CASSHLGQGDSPLHF	TGTGCCAGCAGCCACCTGGGACAGGGAGATTCACCCCTCCACTTT
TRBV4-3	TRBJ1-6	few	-	CASSETPRQGSPLHF	TGCGCCAGCAGCGAAACACCTCGACAAGGTTCACCCCTCCACTTT
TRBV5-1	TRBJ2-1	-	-	CASSLEGFEQFF	TGCGCCAGCAGCTTAGAAGGGTTTGAGCAGTTCTTC
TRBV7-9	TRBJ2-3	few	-	CASSRYQDTQYF	TGTGCCAGCAGCCGATACCAGGATACGCAGTATTTT
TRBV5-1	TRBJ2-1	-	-	CASSLFSSSYNEQFF	TGCGCCAGCAGCTTGTTTTCGAGCTCCTACAATGAGCAGTTCTTC
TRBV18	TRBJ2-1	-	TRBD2	CASSPEAGVTNEQFF	TGTGCCAGCTCACCGGAGGCGGGAGTCACAAATGAGCAGTTCTTC
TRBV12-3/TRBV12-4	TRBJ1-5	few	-	CASSLGRVQSNQPQHF	TGTGCCAGCAGTTTAGGTAGGGTTCAGAGCAATCAGCCCCAGCATTTT
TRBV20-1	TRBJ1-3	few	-	CSPAQGPPLSISGNTIYF	TGCAGTCCCGCTCAAGGGCCACCCCTTTCTATCTCTGGAAACACCATATATTTT
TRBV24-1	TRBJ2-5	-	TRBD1	CATSDPSPGTGGYQETQYF	TGTGCCACCAGTGATCCCTCCCCCGGGACAGGGGGCTACCAAGAGACCCAGTACTTC
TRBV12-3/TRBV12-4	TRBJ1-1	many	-	CASSYRLGPQNTEAFF	TGTGCCAGCAGTTACCGACTAGGACCCCAGAACACTGAAGCTTTCTTT
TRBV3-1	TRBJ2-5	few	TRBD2	CASSHRAGERYEQETQYF	TGTGCCAGCAGCCACCGAGCGGGAGAGCGTTACGAACAAGAGACCCAGTACTTC
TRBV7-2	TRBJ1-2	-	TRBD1	CASSFGTALGGYTF	TGTGCCAGCAGCTTCGGGACAGCTCTTGGAGGCTACACCTTC
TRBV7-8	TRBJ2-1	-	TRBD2	CASSLDLAGTYNEQFF	TGTGCCAGCAGCTTAGACCTAGCGGGGACGTACAATGAGCAGTTCTTC
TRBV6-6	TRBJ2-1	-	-	CASSYLIYNEQFF	TGTGCCAGCAGTTACCTGATCTACAATGAGCAGTTCTTC